This TCR beta chain was sequenced for a study of graft-versus-host responses after intestinal transplantation. The study, taken as a whole, reports: Circulating GvH clones peaking coincided with falling HvG clones soon after transplant.

The CDR3 contains 15 residues. V lost 1 base and J lost 5; bases outside the gene matches: 5. Germline V gene lookup returns CDR1 SGHTA and CDR2 FQGNSA. On this clone itself: Its specificity is unknown.

The data were produced by immunoSEQ multiplex PCR, yet TCRdb's version contains in-frame clones alone and is incomplete. The profile shows more than 95,000 clones, 92% of them singletons. The sequence was obtained from a human donor who received an intestinal transplant. The material was unstimulated CD4+ T cells sorted from spleen or lymph node cells, obtained before intestinal transplant. This chain links TRBV7-2 with TRBJ2-7; 10 nucleotides align to TRBD2. CDR3 nucleotide sequence: TGTGCCAGCAGCTTAGGAAGCGGGGGGGCCAACGAGCAGTACTTC. This codes for CASSLGSGGANEQYF. The whole variable domain, filled in from reference TRBV7-2 and TRBJ2-7, reads GAGVSQSPSNKVTEKGKDVELRCDPISGHTALYWYRQSLGQGLEFLIYFQGNSAPDKSGLPSDRFSAERTGGSVSTLTIQRTQQEDSAVYLCASSLGSGGANEQYFGPGTRLTVT.